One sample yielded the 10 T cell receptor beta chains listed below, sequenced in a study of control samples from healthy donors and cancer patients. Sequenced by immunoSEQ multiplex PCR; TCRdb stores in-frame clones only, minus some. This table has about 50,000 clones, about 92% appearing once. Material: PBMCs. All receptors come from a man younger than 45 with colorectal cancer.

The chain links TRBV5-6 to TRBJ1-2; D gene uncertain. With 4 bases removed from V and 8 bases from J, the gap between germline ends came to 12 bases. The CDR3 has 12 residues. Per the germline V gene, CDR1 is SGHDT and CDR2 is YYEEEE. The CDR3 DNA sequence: TGTGCCAGCAGCGTGACTCTGCGGGGCTACACCTTC. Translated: CASSVTLRGYTF.

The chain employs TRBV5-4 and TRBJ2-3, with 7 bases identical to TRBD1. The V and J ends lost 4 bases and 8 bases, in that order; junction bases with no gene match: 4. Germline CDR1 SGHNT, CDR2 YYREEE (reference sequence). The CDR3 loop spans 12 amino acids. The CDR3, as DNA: TGTGCCAGCAGCCAGGGGGTAGCTACGCAGTATTTT. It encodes CASSQGVATQYF. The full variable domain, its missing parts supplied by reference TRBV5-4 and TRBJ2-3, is ETGVTQSPTHLIKTRGQQVTLRCSSQSGHNTVSWYQQALGQGPQFIFQYYREEENGRGNFPPRFSGLQFPNYSSELNVNALELDDSALYLCASSQGVATQYFGPGTRLTVL.

The CDR3 region has the DNA TGCGCCAGCAGTGACCCCGACCGCTACAATGAGCAGTTCTTC. This gives the protein CASSDPDRYNEQFF. The chain couples TRBV10-1 to TRBJ2-1, with D uncertain. Trimming left V 3 bases short and J 3 bases short, with 9 bases between. CDR1 and CDR2 from the germline V gene are WNHNN and SYGVQD (reference sequence). The CDR3 runs to 14 residues.

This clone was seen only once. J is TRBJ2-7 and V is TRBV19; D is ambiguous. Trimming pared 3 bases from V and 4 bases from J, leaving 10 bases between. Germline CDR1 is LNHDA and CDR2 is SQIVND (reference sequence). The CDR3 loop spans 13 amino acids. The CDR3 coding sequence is TGTGCCAGTAGTATTGGGCAGAAGTACGAGCAGTACTTC. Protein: CASSIGQKYEQYF.

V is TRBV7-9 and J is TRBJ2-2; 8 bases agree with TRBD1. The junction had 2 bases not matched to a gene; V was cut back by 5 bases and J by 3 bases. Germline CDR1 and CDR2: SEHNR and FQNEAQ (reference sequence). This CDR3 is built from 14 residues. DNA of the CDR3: TGTGCCAGCAGCCTGGACAGGGACACCGGGGAGCTGTTTTTT. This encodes CASSLDRDTGELFF.

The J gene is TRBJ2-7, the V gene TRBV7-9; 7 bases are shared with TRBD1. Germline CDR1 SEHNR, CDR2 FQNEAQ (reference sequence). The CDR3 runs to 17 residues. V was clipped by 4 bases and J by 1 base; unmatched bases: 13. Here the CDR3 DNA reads TGTGCCAGCAGCTCTCAGGTTGCCCGGGACAGATCCTACGAGCAGTACTTC. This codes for CASSSQVARDRSYEQYF.

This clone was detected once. CDR3 in amino acids: CASSSPGTHIYLEEKLFF. Here the CDR3 DNA reads TGTGCCAGCAGTTCACCCGGGACCCATATCTACCTTGAGGAAAAACTGTTTTTT. J is TRBJ1-4 and V is TRBV6-2 or TRBV6-3; TRBD1 might be the D (5 bases). This CDR3 comprises 18 residues. Germline CDR1 and CDR2: MNHEY and SVGEGT. The V end lost 4 bases, the J end lost 8 bases, and 26 bases lay between the germline ends.

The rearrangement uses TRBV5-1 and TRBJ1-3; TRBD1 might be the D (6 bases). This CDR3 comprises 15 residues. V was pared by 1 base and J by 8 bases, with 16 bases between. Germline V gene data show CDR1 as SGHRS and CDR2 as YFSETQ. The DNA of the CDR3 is TGCGCCAGCAGCTTGTCAGGGGCTGGTGAGGACACCATATATTTT. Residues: CASSLSGAGEDTIYF.

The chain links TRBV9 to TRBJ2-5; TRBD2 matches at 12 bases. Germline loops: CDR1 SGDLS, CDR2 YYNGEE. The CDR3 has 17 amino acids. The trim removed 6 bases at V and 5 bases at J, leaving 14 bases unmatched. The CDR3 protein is CASTLRPTSGGLETQYF. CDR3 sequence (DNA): TGTGCCAGCACTCTGAGACCGACTAGCGGGGGTTTGGAGACCCAGTACTTC.

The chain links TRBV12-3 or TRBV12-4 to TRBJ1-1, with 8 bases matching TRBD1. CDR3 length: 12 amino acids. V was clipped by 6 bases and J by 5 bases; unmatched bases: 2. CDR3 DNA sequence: TGTGCCAGCAGCAGACAGGGGACTGAAGCTTTCTTT. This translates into CASSRQGTEAFF.